This TCR beta chain came from a study of blood T cells in healthy people across ages. Caucasian individuals from Russia who were healthy and aged about 6 to 90 acted as donors. Total RNA amounts of at least 5.5 micrograms were extracted per sample. For the second PCR, which ran for about 6 to 11 cycles, a sample-barcoded 5' primer and a J-beta primer mix were used. From the 5' RACE reads, TCRdb called clonotypes with MiXCR, one entry per CDR3 protein. The sample carries 1.5 million to 1.8 million distinct CDR3 sequences, 35% to 45% recorded once. As regards this clonotype: Its antigen is currently unknown.

Study findings and constraints: The study regarded diversity estimates from one million T cells as underestimates. Naive T cell percentage and TCR beta diversity correlated strongly.

The V segment lost 8 bases and the J segment 4 bases; nucleotides outside the gene matches: 6. This CDR3 comprises 15 residues. Germline V gives CDR1 SEHNR, CDR2 FQNEAQ (reference sequence). The chain is built from TRBV7-9 and TRBJ2-3; 13 bases align to TRBD2. The sequence came from a woman younger than 35 in good health. Sequenced: blood. CDR3 amino acids: CASELAGGPADTQYF. Written as DNA, the CDR3 is TGTGCCAGCGAACTAGCGGGAGGGCCTGCAGATACGCAGTATTTT.